This TCR beta chain was recovered during a study of beta chain features in type 1 diabetes. Sorting that relied on CD45RO/CCR7/CD25/CD127/CD95/CD27 yielded CD4+ naive, central memory, regulatory and stem cell-like memory cells. Expressed TCRB transcripts were sequenced because the entire RNA isolate underwent reverse transcription. TCRdb's copy holds only in-frame clones and misses some; the assay was immunoSEQ multiplex PCR. Among about 650,000 clones listed, 9.5% to 15% were seen once. General study results and limits: Researchers reported that naive, central memory and Treg TCRB repertoires appeared more similar in patients than in healthy donors. Type 1 diabetes patients had moderately but significantly shorter TCRB CDR3s in all four CD4+ subsets. A cDNA-based sequencing approach could over-represent cells with high TCR expression.

This clone was counted only a few times. Its antigen is unidentified. Trimming cost V 6 bases and J 4 bases; bases outside gene matches: 8. CDR3 length equals 14 residues. The germline gives CDR1 MDHEN, CDR2 SYDVKM. The chain is built from TRBV28 and TRBJ2-7; TRBD2 agrees at 8 bases. Source material: naive CD4+ T cells from blood. The receptor was derived from a man aged 30 to 39 with type 1 diabetes. CDR3: CASSPGGGKYEQYF. CDR3 bases: TGTGCCAGCAGCCCGGGAGGGGGAAAGTACGAGCAGTACTTC.